This T cell receptor beta chain was captured by sequencing in a study of T cell repertoires in cytomegalovirus infection. The V end was cut by 1 base, the J end by 1 base, with 15 bases between. The germline gives CDR1 SGHRS, CDR2 YFSETQ. CDR3 length: 17 residues. TCRdb used MiXCR to reprocess the reads, holding one entry per CDR3 protein. Of some 560,000 distinct CDR3 sequences in the sample, roughly 42% were seen once. Notes on this clonotype: Its target is not known.

The sequence was obtained from a human donor in good health (CMV status not recorded). Some clones in this sample may be carry-over from other donors' samples. Here the sequenced sample was cultured PBMCs, taken from culture after CMV antigen stimulation. The J gene is TRBJ2-1, the V gene TRBV5-1, with a weak D call TRBD1 (5 bases). DNA of the CDR3: TGCGCCAGCAGCTTGAGGTTTGACAGCAAATCCTACAATGAGCAGTTCTTC. Its protein is CASSLRFDSKSYNEQFF.